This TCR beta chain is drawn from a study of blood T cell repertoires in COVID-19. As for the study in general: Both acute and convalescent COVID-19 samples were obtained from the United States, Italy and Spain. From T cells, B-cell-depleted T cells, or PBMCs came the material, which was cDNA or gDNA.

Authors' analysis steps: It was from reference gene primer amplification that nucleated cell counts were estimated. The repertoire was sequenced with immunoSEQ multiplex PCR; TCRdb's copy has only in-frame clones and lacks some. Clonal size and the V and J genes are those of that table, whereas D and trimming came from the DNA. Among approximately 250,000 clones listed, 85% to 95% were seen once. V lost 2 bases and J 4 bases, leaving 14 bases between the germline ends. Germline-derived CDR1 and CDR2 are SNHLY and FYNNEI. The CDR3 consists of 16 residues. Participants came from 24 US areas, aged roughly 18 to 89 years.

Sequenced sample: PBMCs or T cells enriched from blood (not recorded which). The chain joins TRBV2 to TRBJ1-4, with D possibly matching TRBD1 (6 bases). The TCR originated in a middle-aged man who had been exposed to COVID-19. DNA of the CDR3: TGTGCCAGCAGTGAACAACAGGGCGAGGGTAATGAAAAACTGTTTTTT. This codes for CASSEQQGEGNEKLFF.